A selection of T cell receptor beta chains follows, all from one sample in a study of OX40 agonist ivuxolimab in advanced cancers. TCRdb keeps only in-frame clones here, not all; method: immunoSEQ multiplex PCR. The table includes 45,000 to 70,000 clones, 88% detected once. Sequencing was performed on CD4+ or CD8+ T cells sorted from blood, taken in a trial of the OX40 agonist ivuxolimab. These receptors originate from an adult with an advanced solid tumor such as melanoma, head and neck, liver or kidney cancer. Both conserved end residues are part of each CDR3. D genes are given only for firm matches. Clone size, where shown, is once, few, many, or a class for clones that have expanded.

v_call	d_call	clone_size	j_call	cdr3_aa	cdr3_nt
TRBV19	NA	NA	TRBJ1-2	CASSIGGQYDYTF	TGTGCCAGTAGTATTGGGGGACAATACGACTACACCTTC
TRBV18	NA	NA	TRBJ1-1	CASSPLGAGEAFF	TGTGCCAGCTCGCCCTTGGGGGCTGGTGAAGCTTTCTTT
TRBV27	NA	NA	TRBJ2-5	CASSLRGRQETQYF	TGTGCCAGCAGTTTAAGAGGCCGTCAGGAGACCCAGTACTTC
TRBV25-1	NA	NA	TRBJ2-1	CASSRSASKQFF	TGTGCCAGCAGTCGGTCCGCGTCTAAGCAGTTCTTC
TRBV6-5	NA	NA	TRBJ1-1	CASSYLPNTEAFF	TGTGCCAGCAGTTACCTTCCGAACACTGAAGCTTTCTTT
TRBV28	NA	NA	TRBJ1-2	CASSLVLGAIMSGYGYTF	TGTGCCAGCAGTTTAGTGTTGGGGGCGATCATGTCCGGCTATGGCTACACCTTC
TRBV30	TRBD2	NA	TRBJ2-1	CAWSVLGTRRNEQFF	TGTGCCTGGAGTGTACTTGGGACTAGGCGTAATGAGCAGTTCTTC
TRBV30	NA	NA	TRBJ1-2	CAWSVRGPQPYGYTF	TGTGCCTGGAGTGTGAGGGGCCCTCAACCCTATGGCTACACCTTC
TRBV28	NA	NA	TRBJ2-1	CASITDPYNEQFF	TGTGCCAGCATAACAGACCCCTACAATGAGCAGTTCTTC
TRBV10-3	NA	NA	TRBJ1-1	CAIKGGGGTEAFF	TGTGCCATCAAAGGGGGGGGAGGCACTGAAGCTTTCTTT
TRBV5-1	TRBD2	NA	TRBJ2-7	CASSLVAGSGYEQYF	TGCGCCAGCAGCTTGGTGGCAGGTAGCGGGTACGAGCAGTACTTC
TRBV14	NA	few	TRBJ2-7	CASSQENIPYEQYF	TGTGCCAGCAGCCAAGAAAACATCCCCTACGAGCAGTACTTC
TRBV12-2	NA	once	TRBJ2-5	CGSRGGVETQYF	TGTGGCTCTCGTGGGGGCGTAGAGACCCAGTACTTC
TRBV5-4	NA	NA	TRBJ2-7	CASSLNIFYEQYF	TGTGCCAGCAGCTTAAACATATTCTACGAGCAGTACTTC
TRBV19	NA	once	TRBJ2-3	CATSNFGVDTQYF	TGTGCCACCTCAAATTTTGGGGTTGATACGCAGTATTTT
TRBV19	NA	NA	TRBJ1-2	CASSAVRGESYGYTF	TGTGCCAGTAGTGCAGTCAGAGGAGAGAGCTATGGCTACACCTTC
TRBV7-9	TRBD1	NA	TRBJ1-2	CASSLESGGIGYTF	TGTGCCAGCAGCTTAGAGTCAGGGGGTATAGGCTACACCTTC
TRBV28	NA	once	TRBJ1-1	CASRLLRADDTEAFF	TGTGCCAGCAGGCTTCTCAGGGCGGACGACACTGAAGCTTTCTTT
TRBV5-4	NA	once	TRBJ2-3	CASSARRRPADTQYF	TGTGCCAGCAGCGCTAGGAGGAGGCCCGCAGATACGCAGTATTTT
TRBV28	NA	NA	TRBJ1-1	CASSLRVREAFF	TGTGCCAGCAGTTTAAGGGTCCGAGAGGCTTTCTTT
TRBV6-4	NA	NA	TRBJ2-2	CASSDSTAAGELFF	TGTGCCAGCAGTGACTCTACAGCGGCCGGGGAGCTGTTTTTT
TRBV7-2	TRBD1	NA	TRBJ1-2	CASSRWGGTGVGYTF	TGTGCCAGCAGCCGCTGGGGGGGGACAGGGGTTGGCTACACCTTC
TRBV28	NA	few	TRBJ1-5	CASSLSQGSGMAQHF	TGTGCCAGCAGTTTAAGTCAGGGCTCTGGGATGGCCCAGCATTTT
TRBV5-8	NA	once	TRBJ1-5	CASTEPLRGNQPQHF	TGTGCCAGCACCGAGCCGCTCCGGGGGAATCAGCCCCAGCATTTT
TRBV29-1	NA	NA	TRBJ2-1	CSVETGRHNEQFF	TGCAGCGTTGAAACGGGCCGGCACAATGAGCAGTTCTTC
TRBV5-1	NA	NA	TRBJ1-4	CASSLVGNGNEKLFF	TGCGCCAGCAGCTTGGTTGGGAATGGTAATGAAAAACTGTTTTTT
TRBV27	NA	once	TRBJ2-7	CASSRQGSEREQYF	TGTGCCAGCAGTCGTCAGGGTAGCGAGAGGGAGCAGTACTTC
TRBV5-6	TRBD2	NA	TRBJ2-3	CASSLGAGGTTDTQYF	TGTGCCAGCAGCTTGGGAGCGGGAGGAACCACAGATACGCAGTATTTT
TRBV28	NA	NA	TRBJ1-6	CASSSPQGMNSPLHF	TGTGCCAGCAGTTCCCCACAGGGAATGAATTCACCCCTCCACTTT
TRBV5-1	TRBD2	NA	TRBJ2-7	CASSPTSGRAYEQYF	TGCGCCAGCAGCCCGACTAGCGGGAGGGCCTACGAGCAGTACTTC
TRBV7-8	NA	NA	TRBJ1-1	CASSLEGGTEAFF	TGTGCCAGCAGCTTAGAGGGAGGGACTGAAGCTTTCTTT
TRBV15	TRBD2	NA	TRBJ2-5	CATSRDSASGTPGRSQYF	TGTGCCACCAGCAGAGATTCGGCTAGCGGGACCCCGGGGAGGTCCCAGTACTTC
TRBV4-2	NA	NA	TRBJ2-7	CASSHTMGGGGTSYEQYF	TGTGCCAGCAGCCACACGATGGGGGGCGGAGGGACCTCCTACGAGCAGTACTTC
TRBV6-5	NA	NA	TRBJ2-7	CATQDEQYF	TGTGCCACCCAGGACGAGCAGTACTTC
TRBV28	TRBD2	NA	TRBJ2-5	CASMGRGTQETQYF	TGTGCCAGCATGGGGCGGGGGACTCAAGAGACCCAGTACTTC
TRBV28	NA	NA	TRBJ1-2	CASSPGRRGGYTF	TGTGCCAGCAGCCCGGGCCGCCGGGGGGGCTACACCTTC
TRBV2	NA	NA	TRBJ1-4	CASNRASTNEKLFF	TGTGCCAGCAATCGGGCGTCAACTAATGAAAAACTGTTTTTT
TRBV28	TRBD1	NA	TRBJ1-2	CASSLLTGGDGYTF	TGTGCCAGCAGTTTATTGACAGGGGGGGATGGCTACACCTTC
TRBV10-3	NA	NA	TRBJ2-1	CAISQRRDLEQFF	TGTGCCATCAGTCAACGCCGAGACCTTGAGCAGTTCTTC
TRBV4-1	NA	NA	TRBJ1-5	CASSLSEGGNQPQHF	TGCGCCAGCAGCCTCTCTGAGGGGGGCAATCAGCCCCAGCATTTT
TRBV6-5	TRBD1	NA	TRBJ2-5	CASSLGGRETQYF	TGTGCCAGCAGTTTAGGGGGCCGAGAGACCCAGTACTTC
TRBV19	NA	NA	TRBJ1-5	CASTPRPDSNQPQHF	TGTGCCAGTACTCCGAGGCCAGATAGCAATCAGCCCCAGCATTTT
TRBV18	NA	NA	TRBJ2-7	CASSRSNTYEQYF	TGTGCCAGCTCACGCTCCAATACCTACGAGCAGTACTTC
TRBV5-1	NA	NA	TRBJ2-7	CASSLGQGINEQYF	TGCGCCAGCAGCTTGGGTCAGGGCATTAACGAGCAGTACTTC
TRBV27	NA	NA	TRBJ2-2	CASSFFGVSGNTGELFF	TGTGCCAGCAGTTTTTTCGGGGTGTCAGGGAACACCGGGGAGCTGTTTTTT
TRBV5-6	NA	NA	TRBJ2-1	CASSLGGRVPLF	TGTGCCAGCAGCTTGGGTGGCAGGGTCCCCCTCTTC
TRBV7-3	NA	NA	TRBJ2-5	CASSPLGGQETQYF	TGTGCCAGCAGCCCGCTGGGGGGACAAGAGACCCAGTACTTC
TRBV5-1	NA	NA	TRBJ2-3	CASSLGELVGDTQYF	TGCGCCAGCAGCTTGGGGGAATTGGTAGGAGATACGCAGTATTTT
TRBV19	NA	NA	TRBJ1-2	CASRSYGDVGGYTF	TGTGCCAGTAGGTCTTACGGGGACGTTGGTGGCTACACCTTC
TRBV4-1	NA	NA	TRBJ2-6	CASSQGERQSGANVLTF	TGCGCCAGCAGCCAAGGAGAAAGACAGTCCGGGGCCAACGTCCTGACTTTC
TRBV28	TRBD1	NA	TRBJ1-3	CASSRDSLSGNTIYF	TGTGCCAGCAGTCGGGACAGCCTCTCTGGAAACACCATATATTTT
TRBV5-1	TRBD2	NA	TRBJ2-1	CASSSGTSPNEQFF	TGCGCCAGCAGCTCCGGGACTAGCCCCAATGAGCAGTTCTTC
TRBV30	NA	NA	TRBJ2-7	CAWSLGLLYEQYF	TGTGCCTGGAGTCTCGGACTACTCTACGAGCAGTACTTC
TRBV28	NA	once	TRBJ2-1	CASSLMSLKRGDEQFF	TGTGCCAGCAGTTTAATGAGCCTCAAGCGCGGGGATGAGCAGTTCTTC
TRBV18	NA	NA	TRBJ1-1	CASSSRGAGRDTEAFF	TGTGCCAGCTCCTCTAGGGGGGCAGGGAGAGACACTGAAGCTTTCTTT
TRBV7-9	TRBD1	NA	TRBJ1-2	CASSLLQGTYGYTF	TGTGCCAGCAGCCTACTACAGGGGACCTATGGCTACACCTTC